These 24 T cell receptor beta chains came from one sample sequenced in a study of response to subunit inactivated influenza vaccine. TCRdb re-analysed the RT-PCR reads in MiXCR, keeping a single row per CDR3 protein. The sample has about 180,000 distinct CDR3 sequences; around a tenth are singletons. The source material was non-naive T cells sorted from PBMCs, sampled on the day of vaccination. The receptors were gathered from a man aged 45-65 years who received an inactivated influenza vaccine.

The J gene is TRBJ2-3, the V gene TRBV9; 12 bases agree with TRBD2. CDR1 and CDR2 (germline): SGDLS, YYNGEE. V lost 2 bases and J lost 5; bases outside the gene matches: 6. The CDR3 totals 16 residues. The CDR3 reads CASSVLAGGRGDTQYF. The DNA for the CDR3 is TGTGCCAGCAGCGTCCTAGCGGGAGGGCGGGGAGATACGCAGTATTTT.

This clonotype was counted a few times. This chain uses TRBV28 with TRBJ1-2; D gene unclear. Trimming shortened V by 5 bases and J by 3 bases, and 10 bases separated the two germline ends. The CDR3 has 13 residues. Germline values: CDR1 MDHEN, CDR2 SYDVKM. The CDR3 protein is CASSKDRDYGYTF. The DNA for the CDR3 is TGTGCCAGCAGTAAGGACCGTGACTATGGCTACACCTTC.

Remarks on this clonotype: A read error may account for a junction end that differs from germline. The J gene is TRBJ2-1, the V gene TRBV20-1, with 7 bases lining up with TRBD1. This CDR3 has 16 residues. Germline loops: CDR1 DFQATT, CDR2 SNEGSKA (reference sequence). The CDR3, as DNA: TGCAGTGCTAGAGAGGTCAGGGGGAGCTCCTACAGTGAGCAGTTCTTC. Its translation: CSAREVRGSSYSEQFF.

The rearrangement uses TRBV7-2 and TRBJ1-3; D is undetermined. CDR1 and CDR2 (germline): SGHTA, FQGNSA. Trimming took 1 base from V and 0 from J, leaving 7 bases between them. The CDR3 runs 15 residues. The CDR3, as DNA: TGTGCCAGCAGCTTAGATCGGGTCTCTGGAAACACCATATATTTT. The encoded protein is CASSLDRVSGNTIYF. The full variable domain, completed using reference TRBV7-2 and TRBJ1-3, is GAGVSQSPSNKVTEKGKDVELRCDPISGHTALYWYRQSLGQGLEFLIYFQGNSAPDKSGLPSDRFSAERTGGSVSTLTIQRTQQEDSAVYLCASSLDRVSGNTIYFGEGSWLTVV.

This clonotype was counted ten times or more. V and J are TRBV5-6 and TRBJ2-3; a weak D match, TRBD2 (7 bases). CDR1 is SGHDT, CDR2 YYEEEE, per germline. The ends were cut back, 1 base at V and 8 bases at J, with 14 bases in the middle. This CDR3 comprises 14 residues. The CDR3 DNA reads as TGTGCCAGCAGCTTGTCGGGGGGCGGAGGTACGCAGTATTTT. This codes for CASSLSGGGGTQYF.

This clonotype showed up just a few times. The chain joins TRBV5-1 to TRBJ2-7; unclear D gene. CDR1 and CDR2 from the germline V gene are SGHRS and YFSETQ. Trimming stripped 1 base from V and 4 bases from J, with 9 bases between. CDR3 length: 13 amino acids. The CDR3 DNA follows: TGCGCCAGCAGCTTGTTGACGGAATACGAGCAGTACTTC. Protein: CASSLLTEYEQYF.

In this sample, this clonotype turned up many times. The rearrangement uses TRBV28 and TRBJ1-2; the D gene is possibly TRBD1 (6 bases). Germline V gene lookup returns CDR1 MDHEN and CDR2 SYDVKM. V was clipped by 5 bases and J by 8 bases, with 27 bases between them. The CDR3 runs to 17 residues. The CDR3 DNA is TGTGCCAGCAGTCCGACGGGGGCGCGAACGGTGGGATGGGGCTACACCTTC. This codes for CASSPTGARTVGWGYTF.

This clonotype was seen at least ten times. The CDR3 DNA reads TGTGCCAGCAACCTGGTGGCAGGGGGTAGCAATGAGCAGTTCTTC. It translates to CASNLVAGGSNEQFF. The gene calls are TRBV28 and TRBJ2-1; 7 positions match TRBD1. Germline lookup yields CDR1 MDHEN and CDR2 SYDVKM. The CDR3 is 15 amino acids. Trimming removed 7 bases from V and 6 bases from J; junction bases left unmatched: 12.

This clonotype was seen repeatedly, ten times or more. This rearrangement joins TRBV5-5 to TRBJ1-1; 8 nucleotides match TRBD1. V lost 2 bases, J lost 1 base, and 1 base stayed unmatched. In germline, CDR1 is SGHKS, CDR2 YYEKEE (reference sequence). The CDR3 totals 14 residues. CDR3 DNA: TGTGCCAGCAGCTTTACAGGGGGGAACACTGAAGCTTTCTTT. This encodes CASSFTGGNTEAFF.

This clonotype has a single count. This CDR3 is CSARDIGNTGELFF. The CDR3 region has the DNA TGCAGTGCTAGAGATATCGGGAACACCGGGGAGCTGTTTTTT. The rearrangement links TRBV20-1 to TRBJ2-2, with D uncertain. Trimming cost V 0 bases and J 1 base, with 6 bases left between them. CDR1 and CDR2 (germline): DFQATT, SNEGSKA (reference sequence). The CDR3 is 14 residues long.

The rearrangement joins TRBV15 to TRBJ1-6; D call uncertain. From germline, CDR1 is LNHNV and CDR2 YYDKDF (reference sequence). V gave up 1 base and J gave up 3 bases, with 7 bases separating them. The CDR3 has 15 amino acids. CDR3 residues: CATSRGQSYNSPLHF. Written as DNA, the CDR3 is TGTGCCACCAGCAGAGGACAAAGCTATAATTCACCCCTCCACTTT.

This clonotype has a handful of counts. The chain carries TRBV7-3 and TRBJ2-5; TRBD1 matches at 7 bases. CDR1 and CDR2 from the germline V gene are SGHTA and FQGTGA. Unmatched junction bases numbered 3, after V lost 5 bases and J lost 0 bases. The CDR3 totals 14 residues. The DNA of the CDR3 is TGTGCCAGCAGCCAAGGGACAGACCAAGAGACCCAGTACTTC. This translates into CASSQGTDQETQYF. Looking up the rest from reference TRBV7-3 and TRBJ2-5 gives the full variable domain: GAGVSQTPSNKVTEKGKYVELRCDPISGHTALYWYRQSLGQGPEFLIYFQGTGAADDSGLPNDRFFAVRPEGSVSTLKIQRTERGDSAVYLCASSQGTDQETQYFGPGTRLLVL.

This rearrangement joins TRBV7-2 to TRBJ2-3; no clear D gene. CDR3 size: 17 residues. Trimming removed 4 bases at V and 4 bases at J, with 21 bases between. Germline V gene lookup returns CDR1 SGHTA and CDR2 FQGNSA. The DNA for the CDR3 is TGTGCCAGCAGCTCGGAAGCCCCAACCCTCCGATCAGATACGCAGTATTTT. It yields the protein CASSSEAPTLRSDTQYF.

This clonotype appeared many times. The chain combines TRBV6-2 or TRBV6-3 with TRBJ2-1; 11 positions match TRBD2. This CDR3 contains 16 residues. V was pared by 2 bases and J by 9 bases, with 9 bases of the junction left unmatched. Germline CDR1 reads MNHEY; CDR2 reads SVGEGT. This CDR3 reads CASSYPSGGIVGEQFF. The CDR3 DNA follows: TGTGCCAGCAGTTACCCTAGCGGGGGGATCGTCGGTGAGCAGTTCTTC.

There are many counts of this clonotype. This rearrangement joins TRBV11-1 to TRBJ2-3; 10 bases are a match to TRBD2. Trimming cost V 3 bases and J 2 bases; bases outside gene matches: 11. The CDR3 extends over 18 amino acids. In germline, CDR1 is SGHAT, CDR2 FQDESV (reference sequence). The CDR3 is CASSFGLAGVHLTDTQYF. The DNA of the CDR3 is TGTGCCAGCAGCTTCGGGCTAGCGGGAGTTCACCTCACAGATACGCAGTATTTT.

This clonotype was picked up a small number of times. The chain combines TRBV5-6 with TRBJ2-7, with a tentative D call TRBD1 (6 bases). Trimming cost V 3 bases and J 4 bases, with 14 bases left between them. CDR1 is SGHDT and CDR2 is YYEEEE in the germline V gene. This CDR3 has 14 residues. CDR3 bases: TGTGCCAGCAGCTCCTGGACAGAAGAGTACGAGCAGTACTTC. Translating it yields CASSSWTEEYEQYF.

This clonotype was seen at least ten times. The chain joins TRBV5-1 to TRBJ1-4; 8 nucleotides agree with TRBD1. The CDR3 extends over 15 amino acids. Germline lookup yields CDR1 SGHRS and CDR2 YFSETQ. Unmatched junction bases numbered 9, after V lost 3 bases and J lost 8 bases. CDR3 sequence: CASSWRTGTEEKLFF. In DNA form, the CDR3 reads TGCGCCAGCAGCTGGAGGACAGGGACGGAAGAAAAACTGTTTTTT.

The CDR3, as DNA: TGTGCCAGCAGTCCGGGACAGGGGGGGTTCGAGACCCAGTACTTC. It specifies CASSPGQGGFETQYF. The rearrangement joins TRBV2 to TRBJ2-5; 11 bases are shared with TRBD1. Germline V gene lookup returns CDR1 SNHLY and CDR2 FYNNEI. The CDR3 has 15 residues. Trimming at V came to 5 bases and at J to 5 bases, leaving 7 bases not matched to a gene.

This clonotype has just a few counts. V usage is TRBV7-2 and J usage is TRBJ2-1; no definite D call. CDR3 length equals 15 residues. Germline V gives CDR1 SGHTA, CDR2 FQGNSA. V lost 1 base and J 3 bases, leaving 10 bases between the germline ends. The CDR3: CASSLVQVLYNEQFF. As DNA, the CDR3 is TGTGCCAGCAGCTTAGTTCAGGTTCTCTACAATGAGCAGTTCTTC.

This clonotype was counted between two and nine times. The genes are TRBV6-1 and TRBJ2-1, with 7 bases aligning to TRBD2. This CDR3 has 16 amino acids. Trimming took 5 bases from V and 3 from J; bases not matched to a gene: 10. Germline CDR1 is MNHNS and CDR2 is SASEGT. CDR3 in DNA: TGTGCCAGCAGTAGGTATGGGGGAGGGCGCTACAATGAGCAGTTCTTC. Its translation is CASSRYGGGRYNEQFF.

The V and J genes are TRBV18 and TRBJ2-2; unclear D gene. This CDR3 contains 15 residues. Looked up from germline, CDR1 is KGHSH and CDR2 is LQKENI. V was cut by 4 bases and J by 7 bases, with 16 bases left in between. The CDR3 here is CASSQLWLLGGELFF. In DNA, the CDR3 is TGTGCCAGCTCACAGCTTTGGCTGCTCGGCGGGGAGCTGTTTTTT.

The chain links TRBV24-1 to TRBJ2-1, with 7 nucleotides matching TRBD2. This CDR3 has 16 residues. J was trimmed by 2 bases and V by 4 bases; bases with no gene match: 7. The V gene's germline CDR1 is KGHDR and CDR2 SFDVKD. CDR3 DNA sequence: TGTGCCACCAGTGACCAGACTAGCCCGCCCTACAATGAGCAGTTCTTC. Its translation is CATSDQTSPPYNEQFF.

V gene TRBV20-1 combines with J gene TRBJ2-3; either TRBD1 or TRBD2 may fit D (7 bases each). Germline values: CDR1 DFQATT, CDR2 SNEGSKA (reference sequence). Between the trimmed V and J ends, which lost 5 bases and 0 bases, there was a span of 15 bases. There are 15 residues in the CDR3. The CDR3 DNA is TGCAGTGCTGGGGGGGACAGTTCTAGCACAGATACGCAGTATTTT. This translates into CSAGGDSSSTDTQYF.

Only a few counts were recorded for this clonotype. The chain combines TRBV11-2 with TRBJ2-5, with D uncertain. Looked up from germline, CDR1 is SGHAT and CDR2 is FQNNGV. There are 12 residues in the CDR3. The V gene lost 2 bases and the J gene lost 4 bases, with 5 bases spanning the gap. The CDR3 loop is CASSLQTETQYF. The CDR3 coding sequence is TGTGCCAGCAGCTTACAGACAGAGACCCAGTACTTC.